The entry below describes one T cell receptor beta chain. The sample comes from a study of T cells in Graves' hyperthyroidism and ophthalmopathy. This CDR3 spans 16 amino acids. Germline loops: CDR1 SEHNR, CDR2 FQNEAQ (reference sequence). V trimming: 5 bases; J trimming: 2 bases; junction bases outside the gene matches: 10. What was amplified from RNA transcripts were TCR beta CDR3 regions. An initial round of RT-PCR targeting the TCR CDR3 relied on the HTBI primer set. TCRdb re-analysed the multiplex PCR reads in MiXCR, keeping a single row per CDR3 protein. The data contain 470,000 or so distinct CDR3 sequences, 20% of them singletons.

This receptor was identified in a man younger than 35 with Graves' hyperthyroidism. Sequencing was carried out using blood. The chain joins TRBV7-9 to TRBJ2-5; 8 bases line up with TRBD2. CDR3 protein: CASSLPGGLGQETQYF. CDR3 DNA sequence: TGTGCCAGCAGCCTACCCGGGGGACTAGGGCAAGAGACCCAGTACTTC.